These 15 T cell receptor beta chains share one sample of origin, sequenced in a study of vaccination and CD4 T cells after COVID-19. The antigens of these receptors remain unknown. Treatment of the sample: roughly 11-day PBMC culture with coronavirus spike peptide pools or control peptides (ViraFEST assay). The Oncomine TCR Beta short-read assay sequenced DNA from cultured CD4+ T cells. From the PCR reads, TCRdb called clonotypes with MiXCR, one entry per CDR3 protein. Of more than 9,500 distinct CDR3 sequences in the sample, 45% to 55% were seen once. The specimen was CD4+ T cells from blood, cultured in vitro. The source is a human donor who had recovered from COVID-19.

The chain joins TRBV7-9 to TRBJ2-3; D uncertain. V gave up 6 bases and J gave up 0 bases, with 13 bases separating them. The CDR3 has 15 residues. Germline CDR1 reads SEHNR; CDR2 reads FQNEAQ (reference sequence). CDR3 DNA sequence: TGTGCCAGCAGTCCCGCGGATTGGAGCACAGATACGCAGTATTTT. Amino acid sequence: CASSPADWSTDTQYF.

The CDR3 spells CASRALGTHEAFF. CDR3 nucleotides: TGTGCCAGCAGGGCCCTTGGGACACATGAAGCTTTCTTT. The chain uses TRBV6-1 and TRBJ1-1; a weak D match, TRBD1 (6 bases). V was pared by 6 bases and J by 7 bases, with 15 bases between. Germline V gives CDR1 MNHNS, CDR2 SASEGT. This CDR3 comprises 13 residues.

The rearrangement links TRBV7-9 to TRBJ2-1; D is uncertain. V shed 1 base and J shed 5 bases, with 6 bases lying between them. Germline CDR1 SEHNR, CDR2 FQNEAQ (reference sequence). The CDR3 is 13 amino acids. The CDR3 protein is CASSLGRNNEQFF. CDR3 nucleotide sequence: TGTGCCAGCAGCTTAGGTCGGAACAATGAGCAGTTCTTC. Full variable domain (rest looked up from reference TRBV7-9 and TRBJ2-1): DTGVSQNPRHKITKRGQNVTFRCDPISEHNRLYWYRQTLGQGPEFLTYFQNEAQLEKSRLLSDRFSAERPKGSFSTLEIQRTEQGDSAMYLCASSLGRNNEQFFGPGTRLTVL.

In this sample, this clonotype turned up a few times. The CDR3 loop reads CASSKARRDSGNTIYF. CDR3 nucleotides: TGTGCCAGCAGCAAAGCGCGAAGGGACTCTGGAAACACCATATATTTT. The chain couples TRBV21-1 to TRBJ1-3. TRBV21-1 is a pseudogene. The CDR3 is 16 residues long.

The chain recombines TRBV6-5 with TRBJ2-2; TRBD2 matches at 9 bases. This CDR3 comprises 15 residues. Trimming took 4 bases from V and 5 from J; bases not matched to a gene: 5. The germline gives CDR1 MNHEY, CDR2 SVGAGI. The CDR3 DNA is TGTGCCAGCAGTTCGGGACTAGCAGTTACCGGGGAGCTGTTTTTT. It encodes CASSSGLAVTGELFF.

The V gene is TRBV20-1, the J gene TRBJ2-7; D is perhaps TRBD1 (6 bases). CDR1 DFQATT and CDR2 SNEGSKA come from the germline V gene (reference sequence). The CDR3 is made up of 13 amino acids. The V end lost 2 bases, the J end lost 3 bases, and 11 bases lay between the germline ends. The CDR3 is CSARKGQIYEQYF. The CDR3 DNA reads as TGCAGTGCTAGAAAAGGACAGATCTACGAGCAGTACTTC.

This chain uses TRBV10-3 with TRBJ2-1; 11 bases are shared with TRBD1. Germline V gene data show CDR1 as ENHRY and CDR2 as SYGVKD. The CDR3 has 14 amino acids. Unmatched junction bases numbered 3, after V lost 6 bases and J lost 5 bases. This CDR3 reads CAIRPGQGDNEQFF. The CDR3 DNA reads TGTGCCATCAGACCGGGACAGGGGGACAATGAGCAGTTCTTC.

The V and J genes are TRBV5-1 and TRBJ2-5, with 9 nucleotides matching TRBD1. Per germline, CDR1 SGHRS and CDR2 YFSETQ. The CDR3 runs 17 residues. V was clipped by 4 bases and J by 0 bases; unmatched bases: 10. This CDR3 is CASSAGTGNDYQETQYF. As DNA, the CDR3 is TGCGCCAGCAGCGCCGGGACAGGGAATGATTACCAAGAGACCCAGTACTTC.

On this clonotype itself: An end of the junction does not agree with germline; a read error may underlie this. The rearrangement uses TRBV19 and TRBJ2-5; 7 positions agree with TRBD1. The germline CDR1 and CDR2 sequences are LNHDA and SQIVND (reference sequence). The CDR3 is 14 residues long. The CDR3 DNA reads TGTGCCAGTAGTGCTACAGGGGAGCAAGGGACCCAGTACTTC. Protein: CASSATGEQGTQYF.

This clonotype was observed a few times. The chain links TRBV6-1 to TRBJ1-1, with a weak D call TRBD1 (6 bases). The CDR3 is 12 amino acids. Germline assignment: CDR1 MNHNS and CDR2 SASEGT. V was trimmed by 4 bases and J by 10 bases, leaving 13 bases between them. Here the CDR3 DNA reads TGTGCCAGCAGTGGTGTAGGGGGTGGAGCTTTCTTT. Protein: CASSGVGGGAFF.

The chain employs TRBV7-2 and TRBJ1-5; TRBD1 might be the D (5 bases). Trimming removed 4 bases from V and 3 bases from J, with 10 bases in between. In germline, CDR1 is SGHTA, CDR2 FQGNSA. There are 14 residues in the CDR3. The chain's CDR3 is CASSSREFNQPQHF. CDR3 coding DNA: TGTGCCAGCAGCTCCAGGGAGTTCAATCAGCCCCAGCATTTT.

The V call is TRBV6-1, the J call TRBJ2-7; possible D gene TRBD1, 6 bases. Germline V gene lookup returns CDR1 MNHNS and CDR2 SASEGT. Trimming stripped 7 bases from V and 0 bases from J, with 10 bases between. The CDR3 is made up of 13 amino acids. The CDR3 DNA sequence: TGTGCCAGCAAGGTGGACAGCTCCTACGAGCAGTACTTC. Protein sequence: CASKVDSSYEQYF.

This chain joins TRBV19 and TRBJ2-2; tentatively, D is TRBD1 (5 bases). The ends were cut back, 4 bases at V and 6 bases at J, with 12 bases in the middle. The germline V gene has CDR1 LNHDA and CDR2 SQIVND (reference sequence). The CDR3 is made up of 14 amino acids. The CDR3 is CASSNEGVAGELFF. The CDR3 DNA reads TGTGCCAGTAGTAATGAAGGGGTGGCCGGGGAGCTGTTTTTT.

The chain couples TRBV6-1 to TRBJ2-7; tentatively, D is TRBD2 (5 bases). Trimming took off 6 bases at V and 4 bases at J, with 10 bases between the two ends. The CDR3 contains 12 residues. CDR1 and CDR2 from the germline V gene are MNHNS and SASEGT. The CDR3 sequence is CASRGAVYEQYF. The CDR3 region has the DNA TGTGCCAGCAGGGGAGCAGTATACGAGCAGTACTTC.

This clonotype was found a few times. V gene TRBV19 combines with J gene TRBJ1-2; 9 nucleotides align to TRBD1. The V gene end was trimmed by 5 bases and the J gene end by 5 bases; junction bases not matched to a gene: 9. This CDR3 contains 15 residues. Germline assignment: CDR1 LNHDA and CDR2 SQIVND (reference sequence). The CDR3 sequence is CASSPRTGAGYGYTF. The CDR3 bases are TGTGCCAGTAGTCCACGGACAGGGGCTGGATATGGCTACACCTTC.